This T cell receptor (beta chain) emerged from a study of blood T cell repertoires in COVID-19. About the research overall: Donors in the United States, Italy and Spain gave samples during acute or convalescent COVID-19. T cells, B-cell-depleted T cells, or PBMCs provided the cDNA or gDNA that served as material.

There are 16 residues in the CDR3. Germline CDR1 reads MNHNS; CDR2 reads SASEGT. V was pared by 1 base and J by 4 bases, with 7 bases of the junction left unmatched. TCRdb keeps only in-frame clones here, not all; method: immunoSEQ multiplex PCR. The sample includes about 250,000 clones, approximately 84% seen only once; the top ten take roughly 16%. All enrollees were about 18 to 100 years old and from approximately 25 US areas. Material: PBMCs or T cells enriched from blood (not recorded which). The gene calls are TRBV6-1 and TRBJ2-3; 8 nucleotides align to TRBD1. This clonotype was obtained from a man between 18 and 29 years old who had recovered from COVID-19. The CDR3 DNA is TGTGCCAGCAGTGAAGGGGCAGGGGGCAGCGCAGATACGCAGTATTTT. It encodes CASSEGAGGSADTQYF.